The sequence of this T cell receptor beta chain was determined in a study of cytomegalovirus exposure and HLA in healthy donors (dated by TCRdb to the late 2010s). For the wider study: According to a later analysis, the 120 or so validation repertoires were produced on the same platform as the 680 or so repertoires of the first cohort. The aim of the study was to test whether cataloging public T cell receptors could identify signatures of past pathogen exposure. Besides the first cohort of some 670 subjects, a separate validation cohort made up of around 120 different subjects was used. The study combined high-throughput TCR immunosequencing, statistical association of individual TCRs with disease status, and machine learning to predict cytomegalovirus infection status.

Receptor amplification or capture employed the immunoSEQ multiplex PCR assay. Under the source paper's analysis protocol: To diagnose cytomegalovirus status from the catalog of TCR beta chain sequences, a statistical classification framework was built. TCRdb holds this immuneACCESS table with in-frame rearrangements only. Some clones are missing; in checked studies, unresolved V genes explain under half, and the rest has no known cause. V, J and clone size are taken as reported in that table, and D and trimming were inferred from the DNA itself. Across this sample there are 150,000 to 250,000 clones, with around 80% seen only once. The ten largest clones capture around 1.2% of the sample. Donors formed part of the validation cohort, which comprised 95 to 150 subjects and was distinct from the first cohort of 550 to 850 subjects. General conclusions and limits of the study: Of the cluster scores, 90% to 95% were above 0 in a later analysis, which found that TCRs clustered in the first cohort also tended to co-occur in the approximately 130 validation repertoires. Across donors, most TCR sequences were observed very rarely, whereas some public TCRs were present in many individuals. The validation cohort had no HLA typing available for a later analysis, so co-occurrence within that cohort was assessed over all 120 repertoires. The authors suggested that the approach could potentially be extended to other disease states and immunological phenotypes. A few of the identified cytomegalovirus-associated TCR beta chains were confirmed in vitro to be specific for cytomegalovirus antigens. In both the original and validation cohorts, the classifier was reported to diagnose cytomegalovirus status with high specificity and sensitivity. In the study, approximately 160 TCR beta chains were listed as associated with cytomegalovirus.

At the junction V is shortened by 0 bases and J by 5 bases; bases outside the gene matches: 11. The CDR1 and CDR2 encoded by the germline V gene are MNHNS and SASEGT. The CDR3 contains 17 residues, cysteine and phenylalanine counted. Of all the DNA, just the CDR3 is kept, 51 bases in frame from base 1. Comments on this clone: Its target antigen remains unknown. Base quality data are lacking; no much larger clone is found one base away.

Material for sequencing was PBMCs. The receptor comes from a woman in her twenties or thirties in good health and CMV-seronegative. The rearrangement combines TRBV6-1 with TRBJ2-5; 8 nucleotides in the junction match TRBD1. CDR3 sequence: CASSEARVRGRVETQYF. In nucleotides, the sequence is TGTGCCAGCAGTGAAGCGCGGGTCAGGGGGCGCGTGGAGACCCAGTACTTC.